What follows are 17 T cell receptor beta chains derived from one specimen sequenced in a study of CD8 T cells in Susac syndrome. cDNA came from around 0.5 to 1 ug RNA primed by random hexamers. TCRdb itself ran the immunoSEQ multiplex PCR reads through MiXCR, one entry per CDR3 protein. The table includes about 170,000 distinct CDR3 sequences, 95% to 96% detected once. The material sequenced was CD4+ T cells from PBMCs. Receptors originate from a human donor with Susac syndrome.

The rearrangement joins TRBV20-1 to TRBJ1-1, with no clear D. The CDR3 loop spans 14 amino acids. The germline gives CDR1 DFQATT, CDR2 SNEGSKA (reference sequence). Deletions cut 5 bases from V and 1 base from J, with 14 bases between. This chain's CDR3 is CSAQDGRRNTEAFF. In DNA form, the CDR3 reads TGCAGTGCTCAAGACGGCAGACGGAACACTGAAGCTTTCTTT.

The chain's CDR3 is CSALPTDSTDTQYF. CDR3 DNA: TGCAGTGCTCTCCCGACGGACAGCACAGATACGCAGTATTTT. J is TRBJ2-3 and V is TRBV20-1; unclear D gene. From germline, CDR1 is DFQATT and CDR2 SNEGSKA (reference sequence). V was clipped by 5 bases and J by 0 bases, with 12 bases between them. The CDR3 extends over 14 amino acids.

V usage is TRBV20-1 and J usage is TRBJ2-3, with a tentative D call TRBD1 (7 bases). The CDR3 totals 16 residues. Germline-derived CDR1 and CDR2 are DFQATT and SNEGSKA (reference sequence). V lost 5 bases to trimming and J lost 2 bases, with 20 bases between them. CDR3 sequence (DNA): TGCAGTGCTGACAGGGACGGGGGCTATAACACAGATACGCAGTATTTT. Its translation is CSADRDGGYNTDTQYF.

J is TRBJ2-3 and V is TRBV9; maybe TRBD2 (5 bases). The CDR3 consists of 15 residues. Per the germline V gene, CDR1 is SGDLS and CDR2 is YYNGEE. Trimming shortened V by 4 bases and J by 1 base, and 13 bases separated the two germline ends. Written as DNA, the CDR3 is TGTGCCAGCAGCCCCTACGACGGGGGCACAGATACGCAGTATTTT. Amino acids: CASSPYDGGTDTQYF.

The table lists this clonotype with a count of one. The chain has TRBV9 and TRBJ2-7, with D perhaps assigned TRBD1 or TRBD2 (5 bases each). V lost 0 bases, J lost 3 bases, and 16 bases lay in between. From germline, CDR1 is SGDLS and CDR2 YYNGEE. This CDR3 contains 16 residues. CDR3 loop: CASSVAGTLNRYEQYF. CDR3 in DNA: TGTGCCAGCAGCGTAGCCGGGACCTTGAATCGCTACGAGCAGTACTTC.

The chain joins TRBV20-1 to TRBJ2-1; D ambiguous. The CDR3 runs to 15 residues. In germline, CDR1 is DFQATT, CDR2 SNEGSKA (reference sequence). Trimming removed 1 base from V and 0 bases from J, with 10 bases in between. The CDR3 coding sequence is TGCAGTGCTAGAGGTTCCGCGAGCTCCTACAATGAGCAGTTCTTC. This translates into CSARGSASSYNEQFF.

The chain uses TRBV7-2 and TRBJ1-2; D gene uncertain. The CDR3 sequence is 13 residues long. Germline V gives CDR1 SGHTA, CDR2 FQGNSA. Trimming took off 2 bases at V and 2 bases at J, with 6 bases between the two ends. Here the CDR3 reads CASSLPGNYGYTF. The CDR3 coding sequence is TGTGCCAGCAGCTTACCGGGGAACTATGGCTACACCTTC.

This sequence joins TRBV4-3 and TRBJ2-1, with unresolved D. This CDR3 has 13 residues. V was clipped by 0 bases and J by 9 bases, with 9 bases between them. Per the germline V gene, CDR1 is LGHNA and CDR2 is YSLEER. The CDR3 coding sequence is TGCGCCAGCAGCCAAGACCTCGGTACTGAGCAGTTCTTC. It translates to CASSQDLGTEQFF.

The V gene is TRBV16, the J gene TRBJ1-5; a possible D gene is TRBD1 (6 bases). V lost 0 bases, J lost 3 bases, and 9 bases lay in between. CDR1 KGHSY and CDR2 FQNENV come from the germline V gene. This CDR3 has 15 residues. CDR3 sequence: CASSQSGQYNQPQHF. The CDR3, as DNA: TGTGCCAGCAGCCAATCAGGACAGTACAATCAGCCCCAGCATTTT. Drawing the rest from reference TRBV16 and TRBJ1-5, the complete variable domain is GEEVAQTPKHLVRGEGQKAKLYCAPIKGHSYVFWYQQVLKNEFKFLISFQNENVFDETGMPKERFSAKCLPNSPCSLEIQATKLEDSAVYFCASSQSGQYNQPQHFGDGTRLSIL.

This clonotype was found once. The CDR3 loop is CSASPAADQNIQYF. The CDR3 DNA sequence: TGCAGTGCCTCCCCCGCAGCGGATCAAAACATTCAGTACTTC. The chain is built from TRBV20-1 and TRBJ2-4; D perhaps matches TRBD2 (5 bases). Germline V CDR1 and CDR2: DFQATT, SNEGSKA (reference sequence). The CDR3 consists of 14 residues. V lost 6 bases to trimming and J lost 5 bases, with 17 bases between them.

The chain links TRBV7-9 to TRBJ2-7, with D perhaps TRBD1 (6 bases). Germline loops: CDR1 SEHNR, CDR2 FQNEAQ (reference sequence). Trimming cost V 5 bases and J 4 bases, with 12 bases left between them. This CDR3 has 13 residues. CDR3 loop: CASSRNREYEQYF. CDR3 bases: TGTGCCAGCAGCCGGAACAGGGAATACGAGCAGTACTTC.

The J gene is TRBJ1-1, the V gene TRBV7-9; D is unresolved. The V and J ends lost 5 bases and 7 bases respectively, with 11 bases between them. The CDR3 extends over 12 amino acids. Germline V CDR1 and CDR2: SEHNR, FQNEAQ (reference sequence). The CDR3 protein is CASSPLDGEAFF. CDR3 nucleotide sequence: TGTGCCAGCAGCCCACTCGACGGTGAAGCTTTCTTT.

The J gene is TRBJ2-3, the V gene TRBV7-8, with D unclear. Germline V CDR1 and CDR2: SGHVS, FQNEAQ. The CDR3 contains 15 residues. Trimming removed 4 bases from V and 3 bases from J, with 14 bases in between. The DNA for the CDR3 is TGTGCCAGCAGCTCCCCGGGCCCTGGGACAGATACGCAGTATTTT. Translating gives CASSSPGPGTDTQYF.

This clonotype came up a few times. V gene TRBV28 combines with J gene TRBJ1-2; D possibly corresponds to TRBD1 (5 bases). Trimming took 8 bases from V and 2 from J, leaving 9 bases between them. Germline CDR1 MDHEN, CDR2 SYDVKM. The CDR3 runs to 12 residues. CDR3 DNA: TGTGCCAGCGCCGAGGGGAACTATGGCTACACCTTC. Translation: CASAEGNYGYTF.

In nucleotides, the CDR3 is TGCAGCGTTCCCGAGAAGACCAGGGTCGGCAATGAGCAGTTCTTC. This encodes CSVPEKTRVGNEQFF. The V gene is TRBV29-1, the J gene TRBJ2-1, with D possibly matching TRBD1 (5 bases). V was pared by 5 bases and J by 6 bases, with 20 bases between. There are 15 residues in the CDR3. Germline lookup yields CDR1 SQVTM and CDR2 ANQGSEA.

DNA of the CDR3: TGCAGTGTCGCGGGCAGCTACAATGAGCAGTTCTTC. Protein sequence: CSVAGSYNEQFF. The genes are TRBV29-1 and TRBJ2-1, with a tentative D call TRBD2 (5 bases). Germline CDR1 SQVTM, CDR2 ANQGSEA. The CDR3 length is 12 residues.

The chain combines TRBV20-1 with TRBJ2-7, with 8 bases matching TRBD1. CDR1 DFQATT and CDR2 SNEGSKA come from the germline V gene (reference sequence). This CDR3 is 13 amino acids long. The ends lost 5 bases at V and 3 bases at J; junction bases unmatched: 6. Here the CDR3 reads CSAQGTGNYEQYF. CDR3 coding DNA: TGCAGTGCTCAAGGGACAGGAAACTACGAGCAGTACTTC.